This TCR beta chain stems from a study of shared clonotypes between healthy human individuals. Findings of the study overall: Of the naive CD4 clonotypes, approximately 5% were shared across a handful of donors.

Germline trimming cut 0 bases from V and 8 bases from J; bases unmatched to any gene: 11. Germline CDR1 and CDR2: SEHNR and FQNEAQ (reference sequence). This CDR3 contains 17 residues. Only CD45RO-negative cells positively selected for CCR7 counted as naive CD8 cells, so terminally differentiated effector memory CD45RA+ cells were excluded. As to this clone: Its cognate antigen is unknown.

TCRdb's table, derived via immunoSEQ multiplex PCR, lists solely in-frame clones and lacks some. This table has about 590,000 clones, about 95% appearing once. The sample taken for sequencing was naive CD8+ T cells sorted from blood. The V gene is TRBV7-9, the J gene TRBJ1-4, with 8 bases identical to TRBD1. The clonotype was recovered from a woman under 40 in good health. CDR3 sequence reads: CASSLASQGARPEKLFF. CDR3 coding DNA: TGTGCCAGCAGCTTAGCCTCCCAGGGGGCGAGACCGGAAAAACTGTTTTTT. Drawing the rest from reference TRBV7-9 and TRBJ1-4, the complete variable domain is DTGVSQNPRHKITKRGQNVTFRCDPISEHNRLYWYRQTLGQGPEFLTYFQNEAQLEKSRLLSDRFSAERPKGSFSTLEIQRTEQGDSAMYLCASSLASQGARPEKLFFGSGTQLSVL.